This T cell receptor (beta chain) was identified in a study of PD-1 blockade in classical Hodgkin lymphoma. The germline CDR1 and CDR2 sequences are SGDLS and YYNGEE. V lost 7 bases, J lost 14 bases, and 9 bases stayed unmatched. The CDR3 consists of 11 residues. This sample's time point: cycle 4 day 1 (C4D1), after five to seven weeks of nivolumab. With no exception, relapse followed autologous stem cell transplantation in all patients, and brentuximab vedotin exposure varied. CD8+ T cells were isolated from thawed PBMCs by magnetic negative selection. Sequencing used immunoSEQ multiplex PCR; TCRdb keeps in-frame clones, though not all of them. The sample lists 15,000 to 20,000 clones; about 88% were seen once.

The source was CD8+ T cells from blood, collected before the fourth cycle of nivolumab. This sequence originates from a human donor with classical Hodgkin lymphoma. This chain links TRBV9 with TRBJ2-1, with TRBD2 identical over 7 bases. The CDR3 here is CASSPGTTEFF. CDR3 in DNA: TGTGCCAGCTCACCCGGGACTACCGAGTTCTTC.